The present T cell receptor (beta chain) was sequenced within a study of blood T cell repertoires in COVID-19. Study overall: Samples of COVID-19 (acute and convalescent) were obtained from the United States, Italy and Spain.

The CDR3 is 16 residues long. V trimming: 0 bases; J trimming: 8 bases; junction bases outside the gene matches: 10. Germline V gene data show CDR1 as LGHNA and CDR2 as YNFKEQ. The repertoire was sequenced with immunoSEQ multiplex PCR; TCRdb's copy has only in-frame clones and lacks some. This sample has 110,000 to 150,000 clones, with 85% to 90% found just once. This sequence joins TRBV4-2 and TRBJ1-1, with 9 bases identical to TRBD1. The receptor's source is a woman aged 55-70 years with active COVID-19. The sequenced sample was peripheral blood. The CDR3 DNA sequence: TGTGCCAGCAGCCAAGATCCCGGGACAGGGAGCTCCGAAGCTTTCTTT. Translated, it gives CASSQDPGTGSSEAFF.